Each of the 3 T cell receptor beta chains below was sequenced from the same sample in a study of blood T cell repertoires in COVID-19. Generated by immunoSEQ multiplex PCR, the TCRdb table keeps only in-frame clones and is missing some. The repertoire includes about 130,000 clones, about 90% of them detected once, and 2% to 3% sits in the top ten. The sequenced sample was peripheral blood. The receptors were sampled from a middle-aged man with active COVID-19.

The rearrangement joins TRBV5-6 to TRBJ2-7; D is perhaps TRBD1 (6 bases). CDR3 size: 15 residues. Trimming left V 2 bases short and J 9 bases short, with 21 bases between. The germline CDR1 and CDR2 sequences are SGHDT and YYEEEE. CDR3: CASSFSTGHLQGQYF. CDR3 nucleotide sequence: TGTGCCAGCAGCTTCTCTACGGGACATTTACAGGGGCAGTACTTC.

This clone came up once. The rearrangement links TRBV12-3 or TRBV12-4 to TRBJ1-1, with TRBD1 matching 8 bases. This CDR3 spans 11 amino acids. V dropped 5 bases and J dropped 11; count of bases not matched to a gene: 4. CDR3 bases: TGTGCCAGCAGTGACCGGGACAGGGCTTTCTTT. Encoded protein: CASSDRDRAFF.

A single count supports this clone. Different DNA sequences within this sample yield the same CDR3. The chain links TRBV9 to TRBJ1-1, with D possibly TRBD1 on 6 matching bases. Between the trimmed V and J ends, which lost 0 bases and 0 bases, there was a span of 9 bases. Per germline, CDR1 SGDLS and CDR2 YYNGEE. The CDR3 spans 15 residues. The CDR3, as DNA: TGTGCCAGCAGCGTAGGAGACAGGATGAACACTGAAGCTTTCTTT. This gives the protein CASSVGDRMNTEAFF.